The clone carrying this T cell receptor beta chain was seen more than once but under ten times. Its antigen remains unidentified. This entry comes from a study of beta chain features in type 1 diabetes. Study as a whole: Sorted cells examined across all samples numbered 95 million to 120 million.

Study-level points and caveats: High TCR expression in some cells could lead to their over-representation in cDNA sequencing. Significant though moderate, a shortening of TCRB CDR3s appeared in all four CD4+ subsets of Type 1 diabetes patients. The similarity of naive, central memory and Treg TCRB repertoires appeared greater among patients than among healthy donors. The analysis here could not establish whether HLA type shapes TCRB rearrangement.

cDNA synthesis used the whole RNA isolate, giving expressed TCRB sequences. The protocol was immunoSEQ multiplex PCR, while the TCRdb copy is restricted to in-frame clones and leaves out a portion. The sample records hundreds of thousands of clones, 11% to 15% being singletons. The CDR3 runs 16 residues. Germline V gene sequence: CDR1 SNHLY, CDR2 FYNNEI. The V end lost 7 bases, the J end lost 13 bases, and 28 bases lay between the germline ends. Sequencing was performed on naive CD4+ T cells from blood. The V call is TRBV2, the J call TRBJ1-4; tentatively, D is TRBD1 (5 bases). This receptor was obtained from a man between 18 and 35 years old with type 1 diabetes. The CDR3 sequence is CASISEEGAEQRGLFF. CDR3 nucleotides: TGTGCCAGCATATCCGAAGAGGGAGCCGAGCAAAGGGGACTGTTTTTT. Complete variable domain (other parts from reference TRBV2 and TRBJ1-4): EPEVTQTPSHQVTQMGQEVILRCVPISNHLYFYWYRQILGQKVEFLVSFYNNEISEKSEIFDDQFSVERPDGSNFTLKIRSTKLEDSAMYFCASISEEGAEQRGLFFGSGTQLSVL.